This T cell receptor beta chain is from a study of metastatic and nonmetastatic thyroid tumors. Germline V gene lookup returns CDR1 MNHEY and CDR2 SVGEGT. The CDR3 loop spans 12 amino acids. As to this clone: At one boundary the junction diverges from the germline segment, which might be a read error.

TCRdb re-clonotyped the PCR reads through MiXCR. This table has over 20,000 clones, approximately 24% appearing once. Before thyroid surgery, none of the patients had received any treatment. The rearrangement joins TRBV6-2 or TRBV6-3 to TRBJ2-7; TRBD2 matches 7 bases. The TCR sequence derives from a male donor with papillary thyroid cancer or a benign thyroid nodule (not recorded which). Some clones in this sample may be carry-over from other donors' samples. Sequencing used tumor tissue. CDR3 nucleotide sequence: TGTGCCAGCAGTCCAGCTGGGCGGGAGCTGTACTTC. Translation gives CASSPAGRELYF.